This T cell receptor (beta chain) was retrieved from a study of T-cell reconstitution after alpha-beta-depleted transplantation in children. This CDR3 region has 13 residues. Per germline, CDR1 LGHNA and CDR2 YSLEER. Trimming stripped 1 base from V and 11 bases from J, with 13 bases between. Construction of the TCRbeta library involved unique molecular identifiers. TCRdb ran MiXCR on the PCR reads and lists one entry per CDR3 protein. The repertoire consists of about 110,000 distinct CDR3 sequences, with around 10% occurring once and the leading ten covering around 8.5%. Points on this clonotype: One base away lies a much larger clone, so this may be a sequencing read error.

The sequence was collected from a human donor who donated a stem cell graft to a child with acute lymphoblastic leukemia. The rearrangement joins TRBV4-3 to TRBJ2-3; D is uncertain. This material consisted of PBMCs from the stem cell graft donor, taken from the stem cell graft. For the CDR3, the DNA is TGCGCCAGCAGCCAAGTCGACGGATATAGGCAGTATTTT. Its protein is CASSQVDGYRQYF.